This is a list of T cell receptor beta chains from one sample in a study of T-cell memory formation after mild COVID-19. TCRdb recomputed calls from the 5' RACE reads with MiXCR, one row per CDR3 protein. This sample carries 250,000 to 300,000 distinct CDR3 sequences, about 15% of them seen once, and the ten largest clones take 22%. The specimen sequenced was PBMCs or a T cell subset sorted from them (not recorded which). These receptor sequences come from a man in his late teens or twenties who had mild COVID-19 (a few samples of this study predate the infection). Cell type and time point are not known. Both conserved end residues are part of each CDR3. D genes are given only for firm matches. Expanded clones are given a class, and other clones once, few, many or no size at all.

many,TRBJ2-5,TRBV29-1,.,13,CSTQRGAEETQYF,TGCAGCACCCAAAGGGGGGCGGAAGAGACCCAGTACTTC
many,TRBJ1-4,TRBV6-6,TRBD1,14,CASRDRDREEKLFF,TGTGCCAGCAGAGACCGGGACAGGGAAGAAAAACTGTTTTTT
few,TRBJ2-3,TRBV20-1,.,19,CSARDPVSADLTLTDTQYF,TGCAGTGCTAGAGATCCCGTTTCGGCCGACTTAACCCTCACAGATACGCAGTATTTT
once,TRBJ1-3,TRBV4-3,.,18,CASSQEFSGPEAGNTIYF,TGCGCCAGCAGCCAAGAGTTCTCGGGCCCGGAGGCTGGAAACACCATATATTTT
few,TRBJ2-1,TRBV6-5,.,15,CASSYSREKYNEQFF,TGTGCCAGCAGTTACTCTCGCGAAAAATACAATGAGCAGTTCTTC
.,TRBJ2-1,TRBV7-8,.,15,CASSPSVFSYNEQFF,TGTGCCAGCAGCCCTAGCGTATTTTCCTACAATGAGCAGTTCTTC
few,TRBJ2-3,TRBV20-1,.,14,CSASVGTGTDTQYF,TGCAGTGCTAGTGTGGGCACAGGGACAGATACGCAGTATTTT
.,TRBJ2-5,TRBV28,.,13,CASIPESQETQYF,TGTGCCAGCATCCCGGAAAGCCAAGAGACCCAGTACTTC
.,TRBJ2-1,TRBV5-1,.,17,CASSPPSWRSTYNEQFF,TGCGCCAGCAGCCCCCCATCGTGGCGGTCTACCTACAATGAGCAGTTCTTC
few,TRBJ2-1,TRBV6-2/TRBV6-3,.,20,CASSYSPTSAGHTTYNEQFF,TGTGCCAGCAGTTACTCTCCCACGTCAGCGGGCCATACTACCTACAATGAGCAGTTCTTC
.,TRBJ1-4,TRBV18,.,13,CASSPGPGEKLFF,TGTGCCAGCTCACCCGGACCGGGGGAAAAACTGTTTTTT
.,TRBJ2-2,TRBV12-3/TRBV12-4,.,14,CASRLTENTGELFF,TGTGCCAGCAGACTAACAGAAAACACCGGGGAGCTGTTTTTT
few,TRBJ2-4,TRBV20-1,.,14,CSARDSSAKNIQYF,TGCAGTGCCAGAGACAGTTCAGCCAAAAACATTCAGTACTTC
.,TRBJ2-5,TRBV7-6,.,15,CASSYFSSSQETQYF,TGTGCCAGCAGCTACTTTTCATCCTCTCAAGAGACCCAGTACTTC
few,TRBJ2-3,TRBV7-9,TRBD1,16,CASSRPWDSSTDTQYF,TGTGCCAGCAGCCGACCCTGGGACAGCAGCACAGATACGCAGTATTTT
few,TRBJ1-5,TRBV7-9,TRBD1,15,CAPPATGALNQPQHF,TGTGCCCCCCCGGCCACAGGGGCCCTAAATCAGCCCCAGCATTTT
.,TRBJ1-6,TRBV20-1,.,14,CSARDGALNSPLHF,TGCAGTGCTAGAGATGGGGCACTTAATTCACCCCTCCACTTT
.,TRBJ2-1,TRBV5-1,TRBD2,15,CASSLGTTEVHEQFF,TGCGCCAGCAGCTTAGGGACTACGGAGGTCCATGAGCAGTTCTTC
few,TRBJ2-5,TRBV14,.,12,CASSRPWETQYF,TGTGCCAGCAGCCGACCATGGGAGACCCAGTACTTC
many,TRBJ2-7,TRBV5-6,.,16,CASSLEAGPGQGEQYF,TGTGCCAGCAGCTTGGAAGCAGGGCCGGGCCAAGGCGAGCAGTACTTC
.,TRBJ1-1,TRBV29-1,.,13,CSVGRQVNTEAFF,TGCAGCGTTGGCCGACAGGTGAACACTGAAGCTTTCTTT
many,TRBJ2-7,TRBV29-1,.,14,CSVEDRGKSYEQYF,TGCAGCGTTGAAGATCGAGGGAAGTCTTACGAGCAGTACTTC
few,TRBJ1-2,TRBV15,TRBD1,16,CATSRDRRVTGHGYTF,TGTGCCACCAGCAGAGATAGGCGGGTGACAGGGCATGGCTACACCTTC
.,TRBJ1-1,TRBV7-9,.,13,CASSFVGSTEAFF,TGTGCCAGCAGCTTTGTCGGTAGCACTGAAGCTTTCTTT
.,TRBJ2-2,TRBV3-1,.,17,CASSQALGRVNTGELFF,TGTGCCAGCAGCCAAGCCCTAGGTCGGGTAAACACCGGGGAGCTGTTTTTT
few,TRBJ1-1,TRBV6-2/TRBV6-3,TRBD1,14,CASSRQGADTEAFF,TGTGCCAGCAGTCGACAGGGGGCCGACACTGAAGCTTTCTTT
.,TRBJ2-1,TRBV12-2,.,16,CASRLCRDFSYNEQFF,TGTGCAAGTCGCTTATGCCGGGACTTCTCCTACAATGAGCAGTTCTTC
.,TRBJ1-2,TRBV7-2,.,14,CASSSSGDGDGYTF,TGTGCCAGCAGCTCGTCCGGAGATGGAGATGGCTACACCTTC
.,TRBJ1-2,TRBV2,.,15,CASSDWLVVEYGYTF,TGTGCCAGCAGTGATTGGTTAGTTGTGGAATATGGCTACACCTTC